A single T cell receptor beta chain is shown here with its context. This clonotype was found a few times. The target of this receptor is not known. No qualities accompany the bases; no much larger clone lies one base away. These data are taken from a study of T-cell reconstitution after alpha-beta-depleted transplantation in children (dated by TCRdb to about 2016). Study-wide context: Using TCR repertoire profiling, the study followed T-cell immune reconstitution in a quantitative way in children after TCRalphabeta/CD19-depleted allogeneic hematopoietic cell transplantation.

The treatment or condition label corresponds to: allogeneic hematopoietic cell transplantation with graft depleted of TCRalphabeta T cells and CD19 B cells. The children who served as transplant recipients had been given grafts of TCRalphabeta/CD19-depleted allogeneic hematopoietic cells. The library was made by PCR. TCRdb names Illumina HiSeq 2500 as the instrument used. Molecular barcoding was employed in the preparation of TCR libraries, with unique molecular identifiers being used to normalize TCRbeta repertoire quantification. TCRdb reworked the public reads: Q25 trimming with fastp, MiXCR clone assembly, productive beta chains retained. Every distinct CDR3 protein forms one entry, paired with its most common genes and DNA. For this sample the table gives 200,000 to 250,000 distinct CDR3 sequences, of which about 8.7% were detected only once. Less than 40% of the sample comes from the top ten.

Here is what the overall study found, with its caveats: In some patients, high TCRbeta diversity at day 60 was attributed to recipient T cells and intrathymic progenitors that had survived conditioning. Apparently early alphabetaT-cell count recovery about two months after transplant reportedly relied on only several hundred rapidly expanded clones derived from non-depleted graft cells. Hyperexpanded clone frequencies declined over subsequent months; after one year, T-cell counts and TCRbeta diversity were mostly attributed to newly produced T cells.

From cysteine to phenylalanine, the CDR3 is 12 amino acids long. Only the CDR3 region is kept as DNA, spanning 36 bases read in frame from base 1. Taken from the germline V gene (reference sequence), the CDR1 and CDR2 loops are DFQATT and SNEGSKA. Relative to germline, V is 4 bases shorter and J is 9 bases shorter, with 13 bases between their ends. This receptor chain uses TRBV20-1 and TRBJ2-1; the best D guess is TRBD1, with 5 bases matching. This clonotype was obtained from a male patient between 2 and 10 years old who had a stem cell transplant for acute myeloid leukemia, so the T cells may come from the graft donor. This specimen was PBMCs, mostly from graft donor cells, taken 360 days after TCRalphabeta/CD19-depleted stem cell transplant. The DNA is as follows: TGCAGTGCTAAACATGGGCAGGGTGAGCAGTTCTTC. It codes for CSAKHGQGEQFF.